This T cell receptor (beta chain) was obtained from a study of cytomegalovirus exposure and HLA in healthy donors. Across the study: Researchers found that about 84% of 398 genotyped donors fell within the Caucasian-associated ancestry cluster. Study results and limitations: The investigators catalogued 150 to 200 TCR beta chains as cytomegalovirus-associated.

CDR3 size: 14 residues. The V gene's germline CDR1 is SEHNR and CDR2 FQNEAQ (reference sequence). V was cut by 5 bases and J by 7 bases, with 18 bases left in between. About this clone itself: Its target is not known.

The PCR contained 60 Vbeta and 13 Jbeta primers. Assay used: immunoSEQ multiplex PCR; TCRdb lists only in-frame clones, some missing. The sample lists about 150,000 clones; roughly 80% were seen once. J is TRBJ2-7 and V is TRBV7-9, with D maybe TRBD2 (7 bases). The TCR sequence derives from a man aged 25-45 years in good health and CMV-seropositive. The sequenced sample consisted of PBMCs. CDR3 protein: CASSVAGAIGEQYF. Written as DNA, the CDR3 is TGTGCCAGCAGCGTCGCGGGGGCCATCGGTGAGCAGTACTTC.